What follows is one T cell receptor beta chain and its context. Its target antigen remains unknown. There are no base qualities to consult, and no much larger clone falls within one base. Participants in the prospective study were enrolled through a virtual design, were aged about 18 to 89 years, and lived in 24 United States geographic areas. To assign participants to cohorts, the prospective study relied on clinical history that participants themselves reported in a screening survey and a study questionnaire. Recovered participants in ImmuneRACE Cohort 3 were defined by two consecutive negative NP/OP PCR tests, clearance by a healthcare professional, or resolution of symptoms. Mobile phlebotomists in the prospective study collected whole blood, serum and a nasopharyngeal or oropharyngeal swab from every participant. Over a roughly 2-month period, participants in the prospective study had the option of providing additional blood draws and questionnaires. Prospective study blood samples were shipped either frozen or at room temperature before DNA extraction.

This sample is drawn from a study of blood T cell repertoires in COVID-19 (dated by TCRdb to the early 2020s). With respect to the entire study: Samples from collaborators originated in the United States, Italy and Spain and spanned both the acute and convalescent phases of COVID-19. The material from the prospective study consisted of cDNA or gDNA derived from T cells, B-cell-depleted T cells, or PBMCs. Subjects who had been exposed to COVID-19, were actively infected with it, or had recovered from it provided the deeply sampled blood TCRbeta repertoires that made up the dataset. The repertoires were made available in a free public database intended to serve as a resource for research on the immune response to SARS-CoV-2. The samples were drawn from the first 160 participants of the ongoing ImmuneRACE study and from 950 to 1,500 subjects provided by 6 global collaborators. Nearly every sample came with metadata listing a de-identified subject ID, COVID-19 status, age in years and sex. Where available, HLA class I and class II types were obtained from metadata supplied by the sample provider rather than from assay-based typing.

The paper as a whole reports these results and caveats: The amount of clinical and demographic metadata varied by source and participant and was provided uncurated.

TCRbeta CDR3 regions were amplified from genomic DNA by means of the immunoSEQ Assay, a bias-controlled multiplex PCR. On the study's bioinformatics: The number of nucleated cells in each sample was estimated by amplification of reference gene primers within the assay. To quantify the absolute abundance of each unique TCRbeta CDR3 rearrangement, sequence reads were collapsed and filtered. Productive Simpson clonality was computed per sample as the square root of Simpson's diversity index over productive rearrangements. TCRdb provides this immuneACCESS table in a form limited to in-frame rearrangements. Some clones are lacking; in checked studies, under half of them reflect an unresolved V gene, and why the rest are absent is not known. Clone size and V and J calls were adopted from that table, with D and trimming inferred from the DNA. The sample table contains more than 400,000 clones; only one count was recorded for roughly 90% of them. The top ten constitute approximately 0.7% of the sample.

As encoded in the germline V gene, CDR1 is MDHEN while CDR2 is SYDVKM. CDR3 length: 11 amino acids, cysteine to phenylalanine. The sequence is cut down to CDR3 DNA, 33 bases in frame from base 1. The receptor was isolated from a woman aged 18-29 years who had recovered from COVID-19. Sequencing was carried out using PBMCs or T cells enriched from blood (not recorded which). This chain is built from TRBV28 and TRBJ1-1, with the D gene not clear enough to name. The DNA sequence is TGTGCGGTGATAGCAAGCACTGAAGCTTTCTTT. Its translation is CAVIASTEAFF.